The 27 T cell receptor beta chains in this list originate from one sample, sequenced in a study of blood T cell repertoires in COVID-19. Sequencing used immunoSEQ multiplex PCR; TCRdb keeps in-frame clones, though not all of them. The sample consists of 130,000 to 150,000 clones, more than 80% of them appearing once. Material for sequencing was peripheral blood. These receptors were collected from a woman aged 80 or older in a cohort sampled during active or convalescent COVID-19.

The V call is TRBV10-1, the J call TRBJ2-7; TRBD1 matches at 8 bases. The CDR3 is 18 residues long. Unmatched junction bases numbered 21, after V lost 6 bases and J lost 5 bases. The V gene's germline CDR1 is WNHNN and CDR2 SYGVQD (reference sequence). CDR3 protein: CASRWGKSPGGGMDEQYV. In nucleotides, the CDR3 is TGCGCCAGCAGATGGGGTAAGTCGCCAGGGGGCGGAATGGACGAGCAGTACGTC.

The CDR3, as DNA: TGTGCCAGTAGCTTTCCCGGGACAGGAGAGACCCAGTACTTC. Translation gives CASSFPGTGETQYF. The chain uses TRBV19 and TRBJ2-5; 8 bases agree with TRBD1. There are 14 residues in the CDR3. CDR1 is LNHDA and CDR2 is SQIVND in the germline V gene (reference sequence). Trimming at V came to 6 bases and at J to 4 bases, leaving 7 bases not matched to a gene.

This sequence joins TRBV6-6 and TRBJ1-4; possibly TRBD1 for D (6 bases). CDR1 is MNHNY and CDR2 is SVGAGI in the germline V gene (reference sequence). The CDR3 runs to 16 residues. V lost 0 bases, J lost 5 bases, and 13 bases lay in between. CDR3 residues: CASSYSAQGKNEKLFF. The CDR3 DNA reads TGTGCCAGCAGTTACTCGGCGCAGGGGAAAAATGAAAAACTGTTTTTT.

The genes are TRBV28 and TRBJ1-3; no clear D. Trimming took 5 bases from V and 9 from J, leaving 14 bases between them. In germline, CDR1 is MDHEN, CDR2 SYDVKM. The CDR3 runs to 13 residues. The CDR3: CASSLAGLRTIYF. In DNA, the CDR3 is TGTGCCAGCAGTCTGGCAGGTCTCCGCACCATATATTTT.

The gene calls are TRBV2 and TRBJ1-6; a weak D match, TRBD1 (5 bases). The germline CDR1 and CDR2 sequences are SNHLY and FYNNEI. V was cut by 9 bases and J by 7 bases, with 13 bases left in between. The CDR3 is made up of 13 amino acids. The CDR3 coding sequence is TGTGCCAGTAGGACAAGAAGAAATTCACCCCTCCACTTT. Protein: CASRTRRNSPLHF.

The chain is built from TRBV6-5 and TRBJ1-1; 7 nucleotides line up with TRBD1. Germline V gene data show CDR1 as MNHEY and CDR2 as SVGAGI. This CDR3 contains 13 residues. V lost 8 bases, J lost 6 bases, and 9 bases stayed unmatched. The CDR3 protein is CASGYDRDAEAFF. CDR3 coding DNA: TGTGCCAGCGGATATGACAGGGATGCTGAAGCTTTCTTT.

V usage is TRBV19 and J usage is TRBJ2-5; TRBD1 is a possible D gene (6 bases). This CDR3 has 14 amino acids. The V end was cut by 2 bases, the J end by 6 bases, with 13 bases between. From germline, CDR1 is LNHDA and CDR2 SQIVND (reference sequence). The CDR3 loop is CASSITTGWKTQYF. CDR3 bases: TGTGCCAGTAGTATAACCACAGGGTGGAAGACCCAGTACTTC.

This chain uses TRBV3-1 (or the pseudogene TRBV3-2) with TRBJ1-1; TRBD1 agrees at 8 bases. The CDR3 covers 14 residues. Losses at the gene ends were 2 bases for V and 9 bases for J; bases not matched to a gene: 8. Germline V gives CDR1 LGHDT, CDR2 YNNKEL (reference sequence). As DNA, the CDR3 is TGTGCCAGCAGCCAACGGACAGGGAGGGAAAAAGCTTTCTTT. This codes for CASSQRTGREKAFF.

The CDR3 coding sequence is TGCGCCAGCAGCCCGGATGGAGGGTCGGGAAACACTGAAGCTTTCTTT. Its translation is CASSPDGGSGNTEAFF. The V and J genes are TRBV5-1 and TRBJ1-1; D remains unclear. The germline V and J ends were trimmed by 4 bases and 2 bases, with 18 bases remaining between them. The germline CDR1 and CDR2 sequences are SGHRS and YFSETQ. The length of the CDR3 is 16 residues. Looking up the rest from reference TRBV5-1 and TRBJ1-1 gives the full variable domain: KAGVTQTPRYLIKTRGQQVTLSCSPISGHRSVSWYQQTPGQGLQFLFEYFSETQRNKGNFPGRFSGRQFSNSRSEMNVSTLELGDSALYLCASSPDGGSGNTEAFFGQGTRLTVV.

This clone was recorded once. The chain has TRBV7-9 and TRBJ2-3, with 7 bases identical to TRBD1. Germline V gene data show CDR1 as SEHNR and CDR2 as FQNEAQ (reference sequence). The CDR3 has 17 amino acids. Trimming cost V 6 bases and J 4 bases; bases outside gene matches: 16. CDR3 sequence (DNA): TGTGCCAGCAGTTCTACGAGGGACAGTGCCGCATCAGATACGCAGTATTTT. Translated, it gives CASSSTRDSAASDTQYF.

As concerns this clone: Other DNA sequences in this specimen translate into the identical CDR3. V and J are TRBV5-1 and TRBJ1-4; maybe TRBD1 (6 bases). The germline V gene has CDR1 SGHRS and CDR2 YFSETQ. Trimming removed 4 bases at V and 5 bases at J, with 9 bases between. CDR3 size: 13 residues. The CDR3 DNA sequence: TGCGCCAGCAGCACCGGACAGAATGAAAAACTGTTTTTT. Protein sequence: CASSTGQNEKLFF.

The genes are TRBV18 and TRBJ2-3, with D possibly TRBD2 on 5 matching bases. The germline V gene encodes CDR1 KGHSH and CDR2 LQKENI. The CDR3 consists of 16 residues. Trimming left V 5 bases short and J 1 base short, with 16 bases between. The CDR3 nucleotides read TGTGCCAGCTCATCTAGCCGTTCGGGCGGCACAGATACGCAGTATTTT. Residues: CASSSSRSGGTDTQYF. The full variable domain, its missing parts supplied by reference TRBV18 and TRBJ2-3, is NAGVMQNPRHLVRRRGQEARLRCSPMKGHSHVYWYRQLPEEGLKFMVYLQKENIIDESGMPKERFSAEFPKEGPSILRIQQVVRGDSAAYFCASSSSRSGGTDTQYFGPGTRLTVL.

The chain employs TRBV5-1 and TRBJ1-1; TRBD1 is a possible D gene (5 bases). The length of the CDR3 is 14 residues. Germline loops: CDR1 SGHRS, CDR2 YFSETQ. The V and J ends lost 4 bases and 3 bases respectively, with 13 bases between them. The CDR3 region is CASSTTGAHTEAFF. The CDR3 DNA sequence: TGCGCCAGCAGCACCACTGGGGCTCACACTGAAGCTTTCTTT.

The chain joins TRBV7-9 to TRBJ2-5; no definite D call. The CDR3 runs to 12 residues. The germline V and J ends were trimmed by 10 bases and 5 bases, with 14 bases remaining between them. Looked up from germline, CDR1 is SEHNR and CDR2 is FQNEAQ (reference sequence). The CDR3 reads CATEAVQETQYF. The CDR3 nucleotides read TGTGCCACCGAGGCGGTTCAGGAGACCCAGTACTTC.

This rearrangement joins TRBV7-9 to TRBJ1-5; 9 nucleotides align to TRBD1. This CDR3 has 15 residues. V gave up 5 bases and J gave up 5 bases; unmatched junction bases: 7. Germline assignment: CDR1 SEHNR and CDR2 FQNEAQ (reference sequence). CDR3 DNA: TGTGCCAGCAGCCCTGGACAGGGGTTCGATCAGCCCCAGCATTTT. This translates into CASSPGQGFDQPQHF. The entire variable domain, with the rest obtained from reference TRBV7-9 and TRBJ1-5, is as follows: DTGVSQNPRHKITKRGQNVTFRCDPISEHNRLYWYRQTLGQGPEFLTYFQNEAQLEKSRLLSDRFSAERPKGSFSTLEIQRTEQGDSAMYLCASSPGQGFDQPQHFGDGTRLSIL.

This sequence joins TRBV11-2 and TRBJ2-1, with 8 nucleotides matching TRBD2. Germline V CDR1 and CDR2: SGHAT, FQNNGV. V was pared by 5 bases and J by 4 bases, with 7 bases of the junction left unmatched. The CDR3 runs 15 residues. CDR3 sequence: CASSPERGPYNEQFF. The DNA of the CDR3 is TGTGCCAGCAGCCCGGAGCGGGGGCCATACAATGAGCAGTTCTTC.

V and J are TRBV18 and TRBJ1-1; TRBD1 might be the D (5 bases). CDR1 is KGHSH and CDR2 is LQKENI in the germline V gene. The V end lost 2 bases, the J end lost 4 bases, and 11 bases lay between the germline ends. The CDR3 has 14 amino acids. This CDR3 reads CASSPGAGSTEAFF. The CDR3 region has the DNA TGTGCCAGCTCACCAGGGGCGGGAAGCACTGAAGCTTTCTTT.

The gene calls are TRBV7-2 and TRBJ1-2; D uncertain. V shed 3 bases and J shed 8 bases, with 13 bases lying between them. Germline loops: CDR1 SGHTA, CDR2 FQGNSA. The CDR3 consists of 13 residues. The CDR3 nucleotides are TGTGCCAGCAGCTTTAACGGGTTTAGGGGCTACACCTTC. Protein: CASSFNGFRGYTF.

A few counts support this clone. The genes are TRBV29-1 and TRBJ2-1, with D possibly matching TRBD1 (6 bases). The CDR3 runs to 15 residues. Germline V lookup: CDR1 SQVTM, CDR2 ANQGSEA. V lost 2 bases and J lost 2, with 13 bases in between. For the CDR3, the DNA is TGCAGCGTTGAACGCCTCCAGGGGACCTACAATGAGCAGTTCTTC. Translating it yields CSVERLQGTYNEQFF.

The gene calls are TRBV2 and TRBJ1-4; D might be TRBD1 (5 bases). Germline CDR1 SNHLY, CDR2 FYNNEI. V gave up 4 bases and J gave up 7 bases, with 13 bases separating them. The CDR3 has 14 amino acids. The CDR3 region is CASSVGGGGEKLFF. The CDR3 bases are TGTGCCAGCAGTGTCGGCGGGGGTGGTGAAAAACTGTTTTTT.

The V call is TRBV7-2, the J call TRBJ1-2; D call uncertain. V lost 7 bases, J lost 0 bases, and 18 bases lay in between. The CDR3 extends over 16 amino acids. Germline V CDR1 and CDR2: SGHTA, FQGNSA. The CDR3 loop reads CASTRLVEVANYGYTF. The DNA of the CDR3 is TGTGCCAGCACCCGTTTAGTAGAGGTGGCTAACTATGGCTACACCTTC.

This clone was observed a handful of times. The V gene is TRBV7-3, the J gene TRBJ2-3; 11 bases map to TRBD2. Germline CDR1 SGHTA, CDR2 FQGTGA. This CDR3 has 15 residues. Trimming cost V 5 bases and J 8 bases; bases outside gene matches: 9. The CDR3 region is CASSLLAGGQSTQYF. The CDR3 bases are TGTGCCAGCAGCCTTTTAGCGGGGGGGCAGAGTACGCAGTATTTT.

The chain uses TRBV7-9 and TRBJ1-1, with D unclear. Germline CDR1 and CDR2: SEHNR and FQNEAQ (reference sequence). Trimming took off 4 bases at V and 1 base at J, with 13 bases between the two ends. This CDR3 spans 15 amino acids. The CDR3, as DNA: TGTGCCAGCAGCTCCACCGACACGAAGAACACTGAAGCTTTCTTT. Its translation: CASSSTDTKNTEAFF. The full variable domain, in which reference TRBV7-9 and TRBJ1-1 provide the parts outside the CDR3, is DTGVSQNPRHKITKRGQNVTFRCDPISEHNRLYWYRQTLGQGPEFLTYFQNEAQLEKSRLLSDRFSAERPKGSFSTLEIQRTEQGDSAMYLCASSSTDTKNTEAFFGQGTRLTVV.

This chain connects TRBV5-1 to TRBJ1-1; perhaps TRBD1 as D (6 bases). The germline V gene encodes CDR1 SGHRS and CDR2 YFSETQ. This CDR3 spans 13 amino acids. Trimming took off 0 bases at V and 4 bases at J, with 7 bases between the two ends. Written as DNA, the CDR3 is TGCGCCAGCAGCTTGGGAGGGGGCACTGAAGCTTTCTTT. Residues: CASSLGGGTEAFF. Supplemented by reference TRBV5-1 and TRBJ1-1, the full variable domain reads KAGVTQTPRYLIKTRGQQVTLSCSPISGHRSVSWYQQTPGQGLQFLFEYFSETQRNKGNFPGRFSGRQFSNSRSEMNVSTLELGDSALYLCASSLGGGTEAFFGQGTRLTVV.

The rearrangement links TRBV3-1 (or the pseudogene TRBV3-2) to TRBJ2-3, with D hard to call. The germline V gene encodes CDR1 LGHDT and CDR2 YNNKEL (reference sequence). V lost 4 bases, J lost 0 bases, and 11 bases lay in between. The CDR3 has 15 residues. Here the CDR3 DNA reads TGTGCCAGCAGCCCCACATGGTCTAGCACAGATACGCAGTATTTT. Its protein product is CASSPTWSSTDTQYF.

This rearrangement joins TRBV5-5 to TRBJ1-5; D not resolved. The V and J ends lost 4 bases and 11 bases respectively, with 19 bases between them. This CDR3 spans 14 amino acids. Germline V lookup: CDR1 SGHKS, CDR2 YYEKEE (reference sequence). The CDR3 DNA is TGTGCCAGCAGCCTGGGTCAGGTGAATGTAGCCCAGCATTTT. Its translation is CASSLGQVNVAQHF.

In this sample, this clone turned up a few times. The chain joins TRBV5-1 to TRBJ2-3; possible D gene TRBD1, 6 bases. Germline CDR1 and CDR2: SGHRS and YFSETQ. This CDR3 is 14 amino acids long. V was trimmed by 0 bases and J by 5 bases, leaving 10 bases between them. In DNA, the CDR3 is TGCGCCAGCAGCTTGGGACAGGCGCTAGATACGCAGTATTTT. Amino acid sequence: CASSLGQALDTQYF.